This TCR beta chain was retrieved from a study of blood T cell repertoires in COVID-19. Overall study context: COVID-19 samples from acute and convalescent phases originated in the United States, Italy and Spain. The cDNA or gDNA used as material had been derived from T cells, B-cell-depleted T cells, or PBMCs.

Using immunoSEQ multiplex PCR, the repertoire was profiled, and TCRdb retains in-frame clones only, with some absent. The sample shows approximately 270,000 clones, 85% to 90% of them seen only once. The germline V gene has CDR1 MNHEY and CDR2 SMNVEV (reference sequence). CDR3 size: 14 residues. Between the trimmed V and J ends, which lost 4 bases and 6 bases, there was a span of 16 bases. Those who participated ranged in age from about 18 to 89 years and resided in 24 US areas. Clinical history reported by participants formed the basis on which cohorts were assigned. This rearrangement joins TRBV27 to TRBJ2-7, with D tentatively TRBD2 (6 bases). The sequencing sample was made of PBMCs or T cells enriched from blood (not recorded which). The sequence was obtained from a woman aged 25-40 years with acute COVID-19. CDR3 coding DNA: TGTGCCAGCAGTTCAGCGACTAGTTTCGGCGAGCAGTACTTC. Encoded protein: CASSSATSFGEQYF.